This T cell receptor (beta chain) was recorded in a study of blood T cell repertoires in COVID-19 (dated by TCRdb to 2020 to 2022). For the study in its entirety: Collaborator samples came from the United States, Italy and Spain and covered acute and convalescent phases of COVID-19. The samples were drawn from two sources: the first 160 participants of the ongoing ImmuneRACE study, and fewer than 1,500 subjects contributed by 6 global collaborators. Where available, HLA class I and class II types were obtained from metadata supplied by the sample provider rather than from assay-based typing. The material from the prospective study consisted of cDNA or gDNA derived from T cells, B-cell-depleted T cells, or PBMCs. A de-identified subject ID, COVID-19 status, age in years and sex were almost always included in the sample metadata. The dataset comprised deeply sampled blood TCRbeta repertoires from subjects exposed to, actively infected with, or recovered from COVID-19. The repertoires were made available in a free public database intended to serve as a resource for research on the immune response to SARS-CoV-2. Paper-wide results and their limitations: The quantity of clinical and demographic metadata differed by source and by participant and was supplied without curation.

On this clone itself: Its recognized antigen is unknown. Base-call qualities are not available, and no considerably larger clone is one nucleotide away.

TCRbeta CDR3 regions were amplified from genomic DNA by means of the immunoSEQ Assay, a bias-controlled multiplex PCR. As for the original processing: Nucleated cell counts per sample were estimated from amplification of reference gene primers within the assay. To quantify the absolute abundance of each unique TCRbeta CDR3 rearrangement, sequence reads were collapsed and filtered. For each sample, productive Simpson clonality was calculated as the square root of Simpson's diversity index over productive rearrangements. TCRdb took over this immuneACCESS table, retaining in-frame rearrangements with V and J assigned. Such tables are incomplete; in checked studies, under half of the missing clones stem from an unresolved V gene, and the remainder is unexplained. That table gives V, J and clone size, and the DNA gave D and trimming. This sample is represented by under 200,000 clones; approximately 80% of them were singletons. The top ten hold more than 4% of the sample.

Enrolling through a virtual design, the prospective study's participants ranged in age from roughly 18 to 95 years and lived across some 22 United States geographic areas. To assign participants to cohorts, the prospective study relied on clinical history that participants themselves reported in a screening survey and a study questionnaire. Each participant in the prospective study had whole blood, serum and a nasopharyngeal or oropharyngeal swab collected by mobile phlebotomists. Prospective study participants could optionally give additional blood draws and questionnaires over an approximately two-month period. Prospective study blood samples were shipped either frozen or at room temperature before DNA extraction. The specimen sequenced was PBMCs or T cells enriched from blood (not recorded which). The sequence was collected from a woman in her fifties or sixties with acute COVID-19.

The DNA sequence is given as TGCGCCAGCAGCCAACCCATGACAGGGGGAGAGGGTGAAGCTTTCTTT. Translated, it gives CASSQPMTGGEGEAFF. This receptor chain uses TRBV4-1 and TRBJ1-1, with 9 junctional bases fitting TRBD1. Germline trimming amounts to 2 bases on V and 7 bases on J, with 11 as the count of junction bases outside the gene matches. Counted from cysteine to phenylalanine, this CDR3 has 16 amino acids. Of the read, only the CDR3 DNA is kept; its 48 bases are in frame from base 1. The CDR1 and CDR2 encoded by the germline V gene are MGHRA and YSYEKL.